This TCR beta chain derives from a study of blood T cell repertoires in COVID-19. Seattle researchers signed up patients amid active infection and tracked them longitudinally. The germline V and J ends were trimmed by 5 bases and 4 bases, with 9 bases remaining between them. Germline loops: CDR1 MNHEY, CDR2 SVGEGT. The CDR3 extends over 13 amino acids. Measured with immunoSEQ multiplex PCR; TCRdb has only the in-frame clones, and not every one. The sample lists about 300,000 clones, roughly 86% occurring once. This clonotype was obtained from a woman aged 30 to 39 with COVID-19, enrolled during active disease. The V gene is TRBV6-2 or TRBV6-3, the J gene TRBJ1-5; D possibly corresponds to TRBD1 (5 bases). What was sequenced was peripheral blood. CDR3 sequence (DNA): TGTGCCAGCAGTGGGGCCGCTAATCAGCCCCAGCATTTT. This translates into CASSGAANQPQHF.